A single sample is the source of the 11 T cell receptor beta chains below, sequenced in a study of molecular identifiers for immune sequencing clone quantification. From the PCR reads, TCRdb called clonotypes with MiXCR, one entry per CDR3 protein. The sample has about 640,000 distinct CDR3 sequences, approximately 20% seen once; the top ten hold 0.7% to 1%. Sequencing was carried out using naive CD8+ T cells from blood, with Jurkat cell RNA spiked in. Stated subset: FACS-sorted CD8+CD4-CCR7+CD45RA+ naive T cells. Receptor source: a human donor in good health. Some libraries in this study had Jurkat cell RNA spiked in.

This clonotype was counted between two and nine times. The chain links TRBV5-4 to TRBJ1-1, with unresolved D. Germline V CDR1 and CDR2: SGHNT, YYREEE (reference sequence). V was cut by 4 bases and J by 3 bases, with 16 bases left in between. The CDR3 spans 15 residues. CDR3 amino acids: CASSPELGGYTEAFF. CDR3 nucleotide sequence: TGTGCCAGCAGCCCTGAGCTAGGTGGGTACACTGAAGCTTTCTTT.

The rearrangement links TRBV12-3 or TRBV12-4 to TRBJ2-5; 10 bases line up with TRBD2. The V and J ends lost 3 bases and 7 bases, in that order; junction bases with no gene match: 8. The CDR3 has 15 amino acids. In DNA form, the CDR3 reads TGTGCCAGCAGTTTGCTCGCTAGCGGGAGAGGGACCCAGTACTTC. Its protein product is CASSLLASGRGTQYF.

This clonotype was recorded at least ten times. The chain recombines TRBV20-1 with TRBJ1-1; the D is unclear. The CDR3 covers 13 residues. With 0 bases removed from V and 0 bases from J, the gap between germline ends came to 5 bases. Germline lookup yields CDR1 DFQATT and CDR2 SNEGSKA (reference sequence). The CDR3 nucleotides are TGCAGTGCTAGAGATCAGATGAACACTGAAGCTTTCTTT. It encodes CSARDQMNTEAFF.

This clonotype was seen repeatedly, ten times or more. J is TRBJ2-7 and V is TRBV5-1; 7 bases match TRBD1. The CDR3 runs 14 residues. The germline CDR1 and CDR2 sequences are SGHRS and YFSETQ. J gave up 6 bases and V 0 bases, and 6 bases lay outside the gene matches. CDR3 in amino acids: CASSLVIGGIEQYF. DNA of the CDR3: TGCGCCAGCAGCTTGGTGATAGGGGGCATCGAGCAGTACTTC. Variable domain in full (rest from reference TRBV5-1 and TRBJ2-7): KAGVTQTPRYLIKTRGQQVTLSCSPISGHRSVSWYQQTPGQGLQFLFEYFSETQRNKGNFPGRFSGRQFSNSRSEMNVSTLELGDSALYLCASSLVIGGIEQYFGPGTRLTVT.

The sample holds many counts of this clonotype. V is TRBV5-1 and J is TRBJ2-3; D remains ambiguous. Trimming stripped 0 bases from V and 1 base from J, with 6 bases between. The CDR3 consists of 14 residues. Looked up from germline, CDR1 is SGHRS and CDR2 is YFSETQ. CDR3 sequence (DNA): TGCGCCAGCAGCTTGGACAAGGGCACAGATACGCAGTATTTT. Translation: CASSLDKGTDTQYF.

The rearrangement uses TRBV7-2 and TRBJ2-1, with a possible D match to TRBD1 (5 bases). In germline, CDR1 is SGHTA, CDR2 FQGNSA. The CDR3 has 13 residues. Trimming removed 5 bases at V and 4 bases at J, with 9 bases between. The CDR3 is CASSLQEYNEQFF. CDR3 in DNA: TGTGCCAGCAGCCTACAGGAATACAATGAGCAGTTCTTC. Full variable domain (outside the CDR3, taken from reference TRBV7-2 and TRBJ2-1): GAGVSQSPSNKVTEKGKDVELRCDPISGHTALYWYRQSLGQGLEFLIYFQGNSAPDKSGLPSDRFSAERTGGSVSTLTIQRTQQEDSAVYLCASSLQEYNEQFFGPGTRLTVL.

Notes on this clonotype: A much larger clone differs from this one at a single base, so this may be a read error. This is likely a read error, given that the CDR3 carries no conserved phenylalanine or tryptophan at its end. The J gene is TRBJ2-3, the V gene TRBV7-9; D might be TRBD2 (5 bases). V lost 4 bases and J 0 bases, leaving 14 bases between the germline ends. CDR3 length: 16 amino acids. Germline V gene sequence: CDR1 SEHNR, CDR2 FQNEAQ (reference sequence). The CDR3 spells CASSSQAVRSTDTQYL. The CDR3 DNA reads TGTGCCAGCAGCTCTCAAGCGGTCCGGAGCACAGATACGCAGTATTTA.

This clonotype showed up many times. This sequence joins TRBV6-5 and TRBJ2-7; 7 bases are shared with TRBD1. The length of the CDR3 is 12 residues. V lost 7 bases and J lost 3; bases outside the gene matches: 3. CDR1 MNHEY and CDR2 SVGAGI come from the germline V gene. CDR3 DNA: TGTGCCAGCAAAGGACAGGACTACGAGCAGTACTTC. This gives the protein CASKGQDYEQYF.

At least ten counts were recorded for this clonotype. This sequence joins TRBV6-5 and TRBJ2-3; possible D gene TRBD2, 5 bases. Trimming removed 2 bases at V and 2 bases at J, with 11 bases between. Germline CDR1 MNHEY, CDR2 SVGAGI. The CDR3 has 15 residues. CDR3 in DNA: TGTGCCAGCAGTTACGAGGGATCTCTCACAGATACGCAGTATTTT. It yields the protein CASSYEGSLTDTQYF.

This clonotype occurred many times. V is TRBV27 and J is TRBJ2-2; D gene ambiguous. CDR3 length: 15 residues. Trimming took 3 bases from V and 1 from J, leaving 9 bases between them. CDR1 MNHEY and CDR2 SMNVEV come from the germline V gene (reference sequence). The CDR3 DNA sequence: TGTGCCAGCAGTTTGGAACCCAAGAACACCGGGGAGCTGTTTTTT. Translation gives CASSLEPKNTGELFF.

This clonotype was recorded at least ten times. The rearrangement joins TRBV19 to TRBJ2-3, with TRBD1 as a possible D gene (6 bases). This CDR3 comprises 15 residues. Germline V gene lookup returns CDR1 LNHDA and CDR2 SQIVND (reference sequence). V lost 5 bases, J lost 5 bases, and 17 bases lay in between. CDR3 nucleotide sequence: TGTGCCAGTAGTTTCAGACAGGACCCCGGAGATACGCAGTATTTT. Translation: CASSFRQDPGDTQYF.